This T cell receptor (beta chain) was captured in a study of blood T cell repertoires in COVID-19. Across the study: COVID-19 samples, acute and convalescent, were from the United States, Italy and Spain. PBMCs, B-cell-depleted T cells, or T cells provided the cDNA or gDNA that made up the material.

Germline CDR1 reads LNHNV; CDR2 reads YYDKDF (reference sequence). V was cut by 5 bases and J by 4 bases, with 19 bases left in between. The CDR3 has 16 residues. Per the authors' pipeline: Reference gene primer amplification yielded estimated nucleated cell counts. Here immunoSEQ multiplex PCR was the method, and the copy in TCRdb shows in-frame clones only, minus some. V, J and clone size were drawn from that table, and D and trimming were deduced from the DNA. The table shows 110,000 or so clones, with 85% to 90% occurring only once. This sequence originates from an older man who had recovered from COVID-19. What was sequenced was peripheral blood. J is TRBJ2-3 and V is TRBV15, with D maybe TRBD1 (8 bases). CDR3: CATSSGRTGRADTQYF. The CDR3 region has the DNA TGTGCCACCAGCTCAGGCCGGACAGGGAGGGCAGATACGCAGTATTTT.